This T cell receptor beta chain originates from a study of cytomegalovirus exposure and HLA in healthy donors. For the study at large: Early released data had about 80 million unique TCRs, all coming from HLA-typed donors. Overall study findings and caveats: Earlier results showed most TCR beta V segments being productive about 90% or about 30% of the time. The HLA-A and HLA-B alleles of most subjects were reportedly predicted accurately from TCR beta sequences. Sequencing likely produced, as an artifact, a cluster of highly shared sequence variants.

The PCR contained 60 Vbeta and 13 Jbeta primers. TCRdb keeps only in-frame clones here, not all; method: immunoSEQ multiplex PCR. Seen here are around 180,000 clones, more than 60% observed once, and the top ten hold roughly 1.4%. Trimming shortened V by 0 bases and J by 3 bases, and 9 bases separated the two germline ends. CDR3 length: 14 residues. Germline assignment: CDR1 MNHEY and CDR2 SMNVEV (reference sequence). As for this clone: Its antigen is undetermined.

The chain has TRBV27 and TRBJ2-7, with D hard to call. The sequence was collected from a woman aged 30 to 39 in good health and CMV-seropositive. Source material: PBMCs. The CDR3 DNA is TGTGCCAGCAGTTTATCTTCCGGGTTCTACGAGCAGTACTTC. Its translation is CASSLSSGFYEQYF.